This T cell receptor beta chain was recovered during a study of early T cells in non-severe SARS-CoV-2 infection. Germline assignment: CDR1 KGHDR and CDR2 SFDVKD. Trimming cost V 3 bases and J 1 base; bases outside gene matches: 6. The CDR3 covers 16 residues. TCRdb processed the 5' RACE reads anew with MiXCR; each CDR3 protein has one entry. The sample lists 25,000 to 30,000 distinct CDR3 sequences; 5% to 6.5% were seen once. The source was whole blood, collected at baseline. The TCR was taken from an adult who was a healthcare worker with PCR-confirmed SARS-CoV-2 infection or an uninfected control (not recorded which). The chain recombines TRBV24-1 with TRBJ2-3; the match to TRBD1 covers 7 bases. CDR3 bases: TGTGCCACCAGTGATAGACAGGGTAAGGGCACAGATACGCAGTATTTT. Translated, it gives CATSDRQGKGTDTQYF.